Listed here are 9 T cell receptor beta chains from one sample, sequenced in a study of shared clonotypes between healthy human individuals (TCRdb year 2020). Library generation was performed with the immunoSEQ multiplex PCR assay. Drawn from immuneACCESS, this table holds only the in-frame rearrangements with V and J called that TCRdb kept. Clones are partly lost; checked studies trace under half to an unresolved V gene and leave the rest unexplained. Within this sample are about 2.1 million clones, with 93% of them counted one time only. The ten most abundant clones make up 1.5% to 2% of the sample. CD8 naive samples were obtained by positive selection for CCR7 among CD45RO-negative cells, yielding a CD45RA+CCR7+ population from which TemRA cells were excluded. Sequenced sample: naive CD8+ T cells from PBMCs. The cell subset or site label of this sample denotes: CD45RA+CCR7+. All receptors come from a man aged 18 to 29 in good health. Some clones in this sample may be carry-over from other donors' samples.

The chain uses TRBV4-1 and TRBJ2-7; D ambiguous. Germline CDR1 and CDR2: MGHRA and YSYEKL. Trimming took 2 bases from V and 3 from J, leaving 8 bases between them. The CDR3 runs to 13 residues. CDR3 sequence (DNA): TGCGCCAGCAGCCAACGGGTCCTCTACGAGCAGTACTTC. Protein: CASSQRVLYEQYF.

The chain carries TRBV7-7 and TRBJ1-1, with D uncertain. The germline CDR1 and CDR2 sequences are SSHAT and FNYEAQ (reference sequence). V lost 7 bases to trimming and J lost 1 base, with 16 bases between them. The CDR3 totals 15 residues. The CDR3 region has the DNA TGTGCCAGCACCCCCACACTCGACCCGAACACTGAAGCTTTCTTT. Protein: CASTPTLDPNTEAFF.

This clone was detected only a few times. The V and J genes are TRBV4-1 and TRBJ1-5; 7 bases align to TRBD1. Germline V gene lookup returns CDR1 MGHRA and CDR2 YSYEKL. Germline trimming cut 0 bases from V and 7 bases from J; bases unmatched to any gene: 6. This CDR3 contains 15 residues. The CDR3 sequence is CASSQDQGVGQPQHF. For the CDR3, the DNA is TGCGCCAGCAGCCAAGATCAGGGGGTGGGGCAGCCCCAGCATTTT.

The CDR3 DNA reads TGTGCCAGCAGCCGATCCCGGGGGGTAGCCAAAAACATTCAGTACTTC. Translating gives CASSRSRGVAKNIQYF. This chain joins TRBV14 and TRBJ2-4; 7 bases are a match to TRBD2. Germline V gene lookup returns CDR1 SGHDN and CDR2 FVKESK. V dropped 4 bases and J dropped 0; count of bases not matched to a gene: 6. The CDR3 covers 16 residues.

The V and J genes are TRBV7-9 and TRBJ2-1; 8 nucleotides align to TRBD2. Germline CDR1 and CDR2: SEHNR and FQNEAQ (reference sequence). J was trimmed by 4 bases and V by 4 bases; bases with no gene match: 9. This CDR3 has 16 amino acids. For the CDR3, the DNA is TGTGCCAGCAGCTCCCCGGGTAGCGGGACGTACAATGAGCAGTTCTTC. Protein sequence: CASSSPGSGTYNEQFF.

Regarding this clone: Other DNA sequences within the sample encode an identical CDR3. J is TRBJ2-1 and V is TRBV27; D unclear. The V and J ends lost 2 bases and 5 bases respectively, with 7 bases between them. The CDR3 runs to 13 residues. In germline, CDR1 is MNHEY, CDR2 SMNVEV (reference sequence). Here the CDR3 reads CASSLGPNNEQFF. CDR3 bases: TGTGCCAGCAGTTTAGGGCCAAACAATGAGCAGTTCTTC.

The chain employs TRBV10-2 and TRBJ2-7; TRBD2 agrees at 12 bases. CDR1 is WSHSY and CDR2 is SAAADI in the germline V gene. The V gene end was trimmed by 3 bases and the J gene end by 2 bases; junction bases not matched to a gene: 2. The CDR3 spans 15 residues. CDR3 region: CASSDRTSGAYEQYF. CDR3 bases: TGCGCCAGCAGTGATAGGACTAGCGGGGCCTACGAGCAGTACTTC.

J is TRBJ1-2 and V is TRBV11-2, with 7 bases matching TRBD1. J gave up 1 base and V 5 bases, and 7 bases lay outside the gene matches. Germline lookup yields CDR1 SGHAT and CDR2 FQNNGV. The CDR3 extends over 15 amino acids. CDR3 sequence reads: CASSAYRGINYGYTF. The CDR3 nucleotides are TGTGCCAGCAGCGCCTACAGGGGAATTAACTATGGCTACACCTTC.

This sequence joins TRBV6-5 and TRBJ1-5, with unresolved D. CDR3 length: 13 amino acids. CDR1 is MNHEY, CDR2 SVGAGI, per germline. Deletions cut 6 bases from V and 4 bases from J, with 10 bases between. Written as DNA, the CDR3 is TGTGCCAGCAGGCGGACCCAGAATCAGCCCCAGCATTTT. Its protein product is CASRRTQNQPQHF.